The clone carrying this T cell receptor beta chain showed up just a few times. Its antigen is undetermined. The data derive from a study of cytomegalovirus exposure and HLA in healthy donors. At the level of the study: Early released data comprised 80 million or so unique TCRs from HLA-typed donors. The study's findings and limits: TCR beta chain V- and J-gene trimming was linked, in a later analysis, to a missense variant in DCLRE1C. A previous analysis found most TCR beta V segments productive roughly 87% or roughly 30% of the time.

In germline, CDR1 is LNHDA, CDR2 SQIVND (reference sequence). Trimming removed 6 bases from V and 7 bases from J, with 19 bases in between. The CDR3 contains 15 residues. With 60 Vbeta and 13 Jbeta primers, the PCR was carried out. Profiled with immunoSEQ multiplex PCR; TCRdb holds only in-frame clones, not every one. Here the sample spans 100,000 to 150,000 clones, over 80% being singletons. Sequenced material: PBMCs. This TCR derives from a boy younger than 18 in good health and CMV-seronegative. The J gene is TRBJ2-1, the V gene TRBV19; the D gene is possibly TRBD2 (6 bases). CDR3 region: CASSARRDTLNEQFF. CDR3 DNA: TGTGCCAGTAGCGCTCGGCGGGATACTCTAAATGAGCAGTTCTTC. The full variable domain, rest sourced from reference TRBV19 and TRBJ2-1, is DGGITQSPKYLFRKEGQNVTLSCEQNLNHDAMYWYRQDPGQGLRLIYYSQIVNDFQKGDIAEGYSVSREKKESFPLTVTSAQKNPTAFYLCASSARRDTLNEQFFGPGTRLTVL.